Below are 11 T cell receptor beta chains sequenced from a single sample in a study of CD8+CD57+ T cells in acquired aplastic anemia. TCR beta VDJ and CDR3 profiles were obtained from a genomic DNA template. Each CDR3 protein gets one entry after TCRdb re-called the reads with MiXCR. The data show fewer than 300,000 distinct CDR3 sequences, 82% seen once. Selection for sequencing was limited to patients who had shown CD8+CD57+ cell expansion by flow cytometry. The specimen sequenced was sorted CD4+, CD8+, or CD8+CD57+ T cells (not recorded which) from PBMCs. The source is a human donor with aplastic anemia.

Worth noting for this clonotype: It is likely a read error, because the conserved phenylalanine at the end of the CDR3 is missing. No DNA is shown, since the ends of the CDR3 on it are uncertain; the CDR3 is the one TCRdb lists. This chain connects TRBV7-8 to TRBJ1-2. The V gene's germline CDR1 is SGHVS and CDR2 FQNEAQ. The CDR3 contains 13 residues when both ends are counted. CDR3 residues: CASSLRPDGAALS.

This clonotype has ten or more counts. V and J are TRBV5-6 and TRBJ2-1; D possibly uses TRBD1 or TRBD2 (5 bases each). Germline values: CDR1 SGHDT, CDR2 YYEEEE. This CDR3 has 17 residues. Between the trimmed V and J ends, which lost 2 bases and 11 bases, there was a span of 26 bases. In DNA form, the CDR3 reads TGTGCCAGCAGCTTACCCGCCAGCAGCTTAGGTTGGGACCAGCAGTTCTTC. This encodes CASSLPASSLGWDQQFF.

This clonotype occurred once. CDR3 amino acids: CAWSGGNTSPLHF. CDR3 in DNA: TGTGCCTGGAGCGGGGGGAACACTTCACCCCTCCACTTT. The rearrangement uses TRBV30 and TRBJ1-6; maybe TRBD1 (5 bases). This CDR3 comprises 13 residues. Germline assignment: CDR1 GTSNPN and CDR2 SVGIG (reference sequence). Trimming stripped 3 bases from V and 9 bases from J, with 12 bases between.

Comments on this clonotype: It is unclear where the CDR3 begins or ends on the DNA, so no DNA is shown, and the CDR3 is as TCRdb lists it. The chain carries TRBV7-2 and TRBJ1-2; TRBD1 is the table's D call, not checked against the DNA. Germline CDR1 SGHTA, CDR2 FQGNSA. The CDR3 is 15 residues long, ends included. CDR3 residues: CASSSGTGYGYTFTF.

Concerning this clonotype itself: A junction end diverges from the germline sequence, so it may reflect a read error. In nucleotides, the CDR3 is TGTGCCAGCAGCGGGGTGGGGGGCGGGGACACTGATGCTTTCTTT. Translating gives CASSGVGGGDTDAFF. The gene calls are TRBV7-9 and TRBJ1-1; tentative D call: TRBD1 (6 bases). Germline lookup yields CDR1 SEHNR and CDR2 FQNEAQ (reference sequence). The CDR3 has 15 amino acids.

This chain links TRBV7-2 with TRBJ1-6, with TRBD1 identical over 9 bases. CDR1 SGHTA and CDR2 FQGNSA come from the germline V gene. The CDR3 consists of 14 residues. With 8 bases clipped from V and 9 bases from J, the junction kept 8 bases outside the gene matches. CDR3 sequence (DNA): TGTGCCAGCTCCCTTGGACAGGGGAGTTCACCCCTCCACTTT. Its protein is CASSLGQGSSPLHF.

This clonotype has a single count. CDR3 protein: CASSIDLFGVRETQYF. The CDR3 bases are TGTGCCAGCAGCATAGATTTATTTGGGGTGAGGGAGACCCAGTACTTC. The chain links TRBV7-8 to TRBJ2-5, with D hard to call. The CDR3 length is 16 residues. Germline CDR1 and CDR2: SGHVS and FQNEAQ. Between the trimmed V and J ends, which lost 5 bases and 5 bases, there was a span of 21 bases.

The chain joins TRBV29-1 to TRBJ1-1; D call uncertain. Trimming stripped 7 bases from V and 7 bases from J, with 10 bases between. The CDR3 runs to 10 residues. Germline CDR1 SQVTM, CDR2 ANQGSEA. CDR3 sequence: CSARDIEAFF. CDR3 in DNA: TGCAGCGCTCGAGACATTGAAGCTTTCTTT.

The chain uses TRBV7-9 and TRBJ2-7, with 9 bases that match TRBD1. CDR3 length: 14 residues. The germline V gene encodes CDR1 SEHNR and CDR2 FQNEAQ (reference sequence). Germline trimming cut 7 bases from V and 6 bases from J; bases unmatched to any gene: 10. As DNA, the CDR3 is TGTGCCAGCACCACCGGGACAGGGTCGGTCGAGCAGTACTTC. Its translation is CASTTGTGSVEQYF.

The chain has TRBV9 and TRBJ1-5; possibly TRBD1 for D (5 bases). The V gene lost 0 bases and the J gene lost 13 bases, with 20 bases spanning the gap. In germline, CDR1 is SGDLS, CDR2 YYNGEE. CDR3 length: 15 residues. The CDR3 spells CASSVGLADTHTQHF. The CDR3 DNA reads TGTGCCAGCAGCGTAGGACTAGCGGACACTCATACGCAGCATTTT. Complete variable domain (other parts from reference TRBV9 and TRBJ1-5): DSGVTQTPKHLITATGQRVTLRCSPRSGDLSVYWYQQSLDQGLQFLIQYYNGEERAKGNILERFSAQQFPDLHSELNLSSLELGDSALYFCASSVGLADTHTQHFGDGTRLSIL.

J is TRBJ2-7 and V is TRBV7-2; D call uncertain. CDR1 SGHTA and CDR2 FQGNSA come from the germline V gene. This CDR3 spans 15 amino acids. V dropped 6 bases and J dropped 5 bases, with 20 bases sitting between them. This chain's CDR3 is CASSTTELPFNEQYF. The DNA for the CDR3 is TGTGCCAGCAGTACGACTGAGCTCCCTTTCAACGAGCAGTACTTC. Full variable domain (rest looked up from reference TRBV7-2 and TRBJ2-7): GAGVSQSPSNKVTEKGKDVELRCDPISGHTALYWYRQSLGQGLEFLIYFQGNSAPDKSGLPSDRFSAERTGGSVSTLTIQRTQQEDSAVYLCASSTTELPFNEQYFGPGTRLTVT.